These 25 T cell receptor beta chains came from one sample sequenced in a study of cytotoxic CD8 clonotypes in ibrutinib-treated CLL. The assay was immunoSEQ multiplex PCR, and TCRdb's table has in-frame clones only and misses some. In the table there are approximately 32,000 clones, more than 65% of which are singletons. This material consisted of PBMCs, taken before ibrutinib treatment. The receptors were sampled from a human donor with chronic lymphocytic leukemia.

The chain recombines TRBV6-5 with TRBJ2-2; D not certain. From germline, CDR1 is MNHEY and CDR2 SVGAGI. This CDR3 spans 16 amino acids. Deletions cut 0 bases from V and 3 bases from J, with 11 bases between. CDR3 DNA sequence: TGTGCCAGCAGTTACTCCCTACTGGGCCACACCGGGGAGCTGTTTTTT. Its translation is CASSYSLLGHTGELFF.

V usage is TRBV18 and J usage is TRBJ1-5; 7 nucleotides agree with TRBD1. The CDR3 extends over 14 amino acids. V shed 5 bases, J shed 3 bases, and the junction held 4 bases outside the gene matches. The germline gives CDR1 KGHSH, CDR2 LQKENI. The CDR3 loop reads CASSSQGSNQPQHF. CDR3 coding DNA: TGTGCCAGCTCATCACAGGGGTCCAATCAGCCCCAGCATTTT.

The CDR3, as DNA: TGTGCCACCGCGACTAGCGGTGTAATATCCTACGAGCAGTACTTC. This encodes CATATSGVISYEQYF. The chain recombines TRBV19 with TRBJ2-7; 9 bases fit TRBD2. The J segment lost 1 base and the V segment lost 10 bases, leaving 11 bases of the junction unmatched. Germline V gene sequence: CDR1 LNHDA, CDR2 SQIVND (reference sequence). This CDR3 comprises 15 residues.

The chain employs TRBV7-9 and TRBJ1-2; D may be TRBD1 (5 bases). The CDR3 has 15 amino acids. The ends were cut back, 4 bases at V and 5 bases at J, with 17 bases in the middle. The germline V gene encodes CDR1 SEHNR and CDR2 FQNEAQ (reference sequence). The CDR3 loop is CASSSRDAMLYGYTF. The CDR3 DNA reads as TGTGCCAGCAGCTCCCGGGACGCAATGTTGTATGGCTACACCTTC. The full variable domain, in which reference TRBV7-9 and TRBJ1-2 provide the parts outside the CDR3, is DTGVSQNPRHKITKRGQNVTFRCDPISEHNRLYWYRQTLGQGPEFLTYFQNEAQLEKSRLLSDRFSAERPKGSFSTLEIQRTEQGDSAMYLCASSSRDAMLYGYTFGSGTRLTVV.

The chain recombines TRBV19 with TRBJ2-6, with 7 bases fitting TRBD1. The length of the CDR3 is 18 residues. V was pared by 1 base and J by 2 bases, with 8 bases of the junction left unmatched. Looked up from germline, CDR1 is LNHDA and CDR2 is SQIVND (reference sequence). CDR3: CASSIGRGFRAGANVLTF. CDR3 nucleotides: TGTGCCAGTAGTATAGGCAGGGGGTTCCGGGCTGGGGCCAACGTCCTGACTTTC.

This clone was picked up one time. The rearrangement links TRBV7-8 to TRBJ2-2; 7 nucleotides agree with TRBD1. The V gene end was trimmed by 5 bases and the J gene end by 4 bases; junction bases not matched to a gene: 7. The CDR3 consists of 15 residues. The germline CDR1 and CDR2 sequences are SGHVS and FQNEAQ. CDR3 DNA: TGTGCCAGCAGCCCCGGGACAGTTGGCACCGGGGAGCTGTTTTTT. Amino acids: CASSPGTVGTGELFF. The full variable domain, its missing parts supplied by reference TRBV7-8 and TRBJ2-2, is GAGVSQSPRYKVAKRGQDVALRCDPISGHVSLFWYQQALGQGPEFLTYFQNEAQLDKSGLPSDRFFAERPEGSVSTLKIQRTQQEDSAVYLCASSPGTVGTGELFFGEGSRLTVL.

This sequence joins TRBV28 and TRBJ2-1; 11 bases align to TRBD1. This CDR3 has 16 residues. Germline V gene lookup returns CDR1 MDHEN and CDR2 SYDVKM. With V trimmed by 3 bases and J by 9 bases, 10 bases remained unmatched. In DNA, the CDR3 is TGTGCCAGCAGTTTGCTACCCGGGACAGGGGGTGGTGAGCAGTTCTTC. Protein sequence: CASSLLPGTGGGEQFF.

This clone has only a few counts. The chain joins TRBV11-2 to TRBJ1-3, with TRBD1 as a possible D gene (5 bases). Trimming removed 1 base from V and 0 bases from J, with 7 bases in between. CDR3 size: 15 residues. Germline V gene lookup returns CDR1 SGHAT and CDR2 FQNNGV. CDR3 coding DNA: TGTGCCAGCAGCTTAGGGGGGGACTCTGGAAACACCATATATTTT. The encoded protein is CASSLGGDSGNTIYF.

This sequence joins TRBV4-2 and TRBJ1-4; D unclear. This CDR3 contains 13 residues. From germline, CDR1 is LGHNA and CDR2 YNFKEQ. The V and J ends lost 0 bases and 14 bases respectively, with 13 bases between them. The CDR3 spells CASSQDRMKNLFF. The CDR3 coding sequence is TGTGCCAGCAGCCAAGATCGTATGAAGAACCTGTTTTTT.

This rearrangement joins TRBV5-1 to TRBJ2-2; D not certain. The CDR3 is 15 residues long. Trimming took off 3 bases at V and 4 bases at J, with 13 bases between the two ends. Germline V gene lookup returns CDR1 SGHRS and CDR2 YFSETQ. CDR3 protein: CASSWAGFGTGELFF. The CDR3 DNA follows: TGCGCCAGCAGCTGGGCTGGTTTTGGCACCGGGGAGCTGTTTTTT. Supplemented by reference TRBV5-1 and TRBJ2-2, the full variable domain reads KAGVTQTPRYLIKTRGQQVTLSCSPISGHRSVSWYQQTPGQGLQFLFEYFSETQRNKGNFPGRFSGRQFSNSRSEMNVSTLELGDSALYLCASSWAGFGTGELFFGEGSRLTVL.

This sequence joins TRBV28 and TRBJ2-3; 8 bases agree with TRBD1. This CDR3 region has 17 residues. Trimming cost V 4 bases and J 2 bases; bases outside gene matches: 11. Germline lookup yields CDR1 MDHEN and CDR2 SYDVKM. The CDR3 reads CASSYYPQGAVTDTQYF. The CDR3 bases are TGTGCCAGCAGTTACTACCCGCAGGGGGCAGTCACAGATACGCAGTATTTT.

V usage is TRBV6-1 and J usage is TRBJ1-1, with D maybe TRBD1 (5 bases). V shed 7 bases and J shed 5 bases, with 17 bases lying between them. Germline assignment: CDR1 MNHNS and CDR2 SASEGT. This CDR3 spans 14 amino acids. CDR3 amino acids: CASIPSRAGTEAFF. CDR3 DNA: TGTGCCAGCATCCCCAGCAGGGCGGGAACTGAAGCTTTCTTT.

CDR3 in DNA: TGCGCCAGCAGCCAAGTCCTCCAGGGCCGCAACACTGAAGCTTTCTTT. This sequence encodes CASSQVLQGRNTEAFF. The gene calls are TRBV4-1 and TRBJ1-1, with D possibly matching TRBD1 (5 bases). Trimming left V 1 base short and J 2 bases short, with 14 bases between. This CDR3 contains 16 residues. Germline-derived CDR1 and CDR2 are MGHRA and YSYEKL.

The chain combines TRBV27 with TRBJ1-1; unclear D gene. V lost 6 bases, J lost 6 bases, and 11 bases lay in between. The CDR3 contains 12 residues. Germline V gene lookup returns CDR1 MNHEY and CDR2 SMNVEV (reference sequence). CDR3 coding DNA: TGTGCCAGCAGATCGGGGAATTCTGAAGCTTTCTTT. Translated: CASRSGNSEAFF.

The V and J genes are TRBV6-4 and TRBJ1-5; a weak D match, TRBD1 (5 bases). The CDR3 is made up of 13 amino acids. V lost 4 bases and J 6 bases, leaving 10 bases between the germline ends. Germline CDR1 MRHNA, CDR2 SNTAGT. This CDR3 reads CASSGGDGQPQHF. The CDR3 DNA follows: TGTGCCAGCAGTGGAGGGGACGGTCAGCCCCAGCATTTT.

The chain recombines TRBV7-2 with TRBJ2-5; TRBD1 aligns across 8 bases. V lost 5 bases, J lost 5 bases, and 4 bases stayed unmatched. The V gene's germline CDR1 is SGHTA and CDR2 FQGNSA. The CDR3 is 13 residues long. CDR3 sequence: CASSRGQGETQYF. As DNA, the CDR3 is TGTGCCAGCAGCCGTGGACAGGGCGAGACCCAGTACTTC. The full variable domain, in which reference TRBV7-2 and TRBJ2-5 provide the parts outside the CDR3, is GAGVSQSPSNKVTEKGKDVELRCDPISGHTALYWYRQSLGQGLEFLIYFQGNSAPDKSGLPSDRFSAERTGGSVSTLTIQRTQQEDSAVYLCASSRGQGETQYFGPGTRLLVL.

This chain links TRBV30 with TRBJ2-5; unclear D gene. The CDR3 loop spans 15 amino acids. Germline CDR1 and CDR2: GTSNPN and SVGIG (reference sequence). Trimming cost V 1 base and J 6 bases, with 18 bases left between them. The CDR3 DNA reads TGTGCCTGGAGTGCTATAGGAATCGGATCGCAGACCCAGTACTTC. It specifies CAWSAIGIGSQTQYF.

This clone occurred a few times. CDR3 bases: TGTGCCAGCACCACGGGGACCATGGGGCAGGGCTACGAGCAGTACTTC. As protein: CASTTGTMGQGYEQYF. This chain links TRBV7-2 with TRBJ2-7, with D possibly called TRBD1 or TRBD2 (5 bases each). Trimming removed 7 bases from V and 3 bases from J, with 22 bases in between. Germline CDR1 and CDR2: SGHTA and FQGNSA. The CDR3 is 16 amino acids.

This rearrangement joins TRBV4-1 to TRBJ2-5; D could derive from TRBD1 or TRBD2 (5 bases each). CDR1 is MGHRA and CDR2 is YSYEKL in the germline V gene. The CDR3 is 15 residues long. Trimming pared 1 base from V and 4 bases from J, leaving 13 bases between. CDR3 residues: CASSQGGFVGETQYF. In DNA, the CDR3 is TGCGCCAGCAGCCAAGGGGGGTTCGTAGGAGAGACCCAGTACTTC.

This chain uses TRBV28 with TRBJ2-7; 10 nucleotides align to TRBD2. Germline CDR1 MDHEN, CDR2 SYDVKM. Germline trimming cut 5 bases from V and 2 bases from J; bases unmatched to any gene: 9. This CDR3 has 16 amino acids. The CDR3 here is CASSPHSSGRAYEQYF. For the CDR3, the DNA is TGTGCCAGCAGTCCACATTCCAGCGGGAGGGCCTACGAGCAGTACTTC.

The rearrangement uses TRBV7-8 and TRBJ2-7, with a tentative D call TRBD1 (6 bases). CDR3 length equals 15 residues. V was clipped by 1 base and J by 2 bases, with 12 bases between them. From germline, CDR1 is SGHVS and CDR2 FQNEAQ. The CDR3 loop is CASSLVDGTTYEQYF. The CDR3 DNA reads as TGTGCCAGCAGCTTAGTTGACGGGACAACCTACGAGCAGTACTTC. Together with reference TRBV7-8 and TRBJ2-7, the CDR3 gives the full variable domain: GAGVSQSPRYKVAKRGQDVALRCDPISGHVSLFWYQQALGQGPEFLTYFQNEAQLDKSGLPSDRFFAERPEGSVSTLKIQRTQQEDSAVYLCASSLVDGTTYEQYFGPGTRLTVT.

The V call is TRBV5-1, the J call TRBJ1-6; maybe TRBD1 (6 bases). The CDR3 is 14 amino acids. CDR1 is SGHRS and CDR2 is YFSETQ in the germline V gene. Trimming removed 4 bases at V and 10 bases at J, with 15 bases between. The chain's CDR3 is CASSVSGGASPLHF. Written as DNA, the CDR3 is TGCGCCAGCAGCGTGTCGGGGGGCGCGTCACCCCTCCACTTT. Variable domain in full (rest from reference TRBV5-1 and TRBJ1-6): KAGVTQTPRYLIKTRGQQVTLSCSPISGHRSVSWYQQTPGQGLQFLFEYFSETQRNKGNFPGRFSGRQFSNSRSEMNVSTLELGDSALYLCASSVSGGASPLHFGNGTRLTVT.

J is TRBJ2-7 and V is TRBV7-6, with 11 bases lining up with TRBD1. The germline V gene encodes CDR1 SGHVS and CDR2 FNYEAQ. The CDR3 covers 16 residues. With V trimmed by 0 bases and J by 4 bases, 5 bases remained unmatched. The CDR3 spells CASSLATGQGVYEQYF. CDR3 in DNA: TGTGCCAGCAGCTTAGCTACGGGACAGGGGGTATACGAGCAGTACTTC.

The chain carries TRBV30 and TRBJ1-5, with D tentatively TRBD1 (5 bases). V was clipped by 0 bases and J by 6 bases, with 15 bases between them. Germline V gene lookup returns CDR1 GTSNPN and CDR2 SVGIG (reference sequence). There are 15 residues in the CDR3. CDR3 sequence (DNA): TGTGCCTGGAGTGTGTCAGGGTCTTGGAGTCAGCCCCAGCATTTT. It yields the protein CAWSVSGSWSQPQHF.

This clone was seen just once. The rearrangement joins TRBV30 to TRBJ1-1; the match to TRBD1 covers 9 bases. Unmatched junction bases numbered 13, after V lost 0 bases and J lost 5 bases. Germline-derived CDR1 and CDR2 are GTSNPN and SVGIG (reference sequence). CDR3 length: 17 amino acids. The CDR3 loop reads CAWSVLQVWTGDTEAFF. The DNA of the CDR3 is TGTGCCTGGAGTGTATTACAGGTTTGGACAGGGGATACTGAAGCTTTCTTT.